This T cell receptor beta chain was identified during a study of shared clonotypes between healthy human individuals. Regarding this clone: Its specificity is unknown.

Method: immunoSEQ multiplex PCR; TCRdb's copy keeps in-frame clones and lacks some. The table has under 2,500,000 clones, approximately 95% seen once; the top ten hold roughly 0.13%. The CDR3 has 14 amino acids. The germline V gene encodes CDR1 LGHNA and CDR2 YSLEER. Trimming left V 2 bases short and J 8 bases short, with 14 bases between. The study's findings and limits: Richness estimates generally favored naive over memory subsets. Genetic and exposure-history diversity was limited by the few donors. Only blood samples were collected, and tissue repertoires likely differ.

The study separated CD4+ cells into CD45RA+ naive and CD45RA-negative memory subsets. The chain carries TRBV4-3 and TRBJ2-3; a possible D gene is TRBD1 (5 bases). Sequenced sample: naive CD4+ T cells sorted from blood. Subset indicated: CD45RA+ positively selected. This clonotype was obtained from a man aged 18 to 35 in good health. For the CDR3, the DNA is TGCGCCAGCAGCCAAACAGGTGGGAAGGGTACGCAGTATTTT. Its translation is CASSQTGGKGTQYF.